The subject of this entry is one TCR beta chain. The antigen is undetermined. The sample is drawn from a study of cytomegalovirus exposure and HLA in healthy donors. Whole-study results and caveats: About 87% or about 30% of the time was how often most TCR beta V segments were productive, according to an earlier analysis. Fewer N-insertions (relative to the roughly 730-donor mean) were reportedly seen in an Asian-associated ancestry cluster in a later analysis.

Healthy bone marrow donors formed the donor group. 60 Vbeta and 13 Jbeta primers were used in PCR. TCRdb's table, derived via immunoSEQ multiplex PCR, lists solely in-frame clones and lacks some. Of 90,000 or so clones in the sample, over 60% were seen once. The sample taken for sequencing was PBMCs. This receptor was taken from a boy younger than 18 in good health and CMV-seropositive.

This CDR3 is CASRGTSSYNEQFF. In nucleotides, the CDR3 is TGCGCCAGCAGGGGGACTAGCTCCTACAATGAGCAGTTCTTC. The rearrangement joins TRBV5-1 to TRBJ2-1, with 8 bases lining up with TRBD2. CDR1 SGHRS and CDR2 YFSETQ come from the germline V gene. The CDR3 loop spans 14 amino acids. J gave up 0 bases and V 5 bases, and 1 base lay outside the gene matches.